Below, 3 T cell receptor beta chains from the same sample are listed, as sequenced in a study of blood T cell repertoires in COVID-19. Generated by immunoSEQ multiplex PCR, the TCRdb table keeps only in-frame clones and is missing some. Of some 370,000 clones listed, around 86% are singletons. Source material: PBMCs or T cells enriched from blood (not recorded which). These receptors all come from a woman between 50 and 59 years old who had recovered from COVID-19.

This chain joins TRBV7-2 and TRBJ1-1; TRBD1 agrees at 8 bases. V gave up 5 bases and J gave up 2 bases; unmatched junction bases: 13. The CDR3 spans 17 residues. Germline V gene data show CDR1 as SGHTA and CDR2 as FQGNSA. DNA of the CDR3: TGTGCCAGCAGCCTAATAGCAACCGGGACAGGTAACACTGAAGCTTTCTTT. As protein: CASSLIATGTGNTEAFF.

The chain carries TRBV2 and TRBJ2-1, with 8 bases identical to TRBD1. Germline loops: CDR1 SNHLY, CDR2 FYNNEI. V was pared by 7 bases and J by 10 bases, with 12 bases of the junction left unmatched. The CDR3 length is 14 residues. CDR3 protein: CASTGQGRHQEQFF. DNA for the CDR3: TGTGCCAGCACCGGACAGGGACGCCACCAAGAGCAGTTCTTC. Variable domain in full (rest from reference TRBV2 and TRBJ2-1): EPEVTQTPSHQVTQMGQEVILRCVPISNHLYFYWYRQILGQKVEFLVSFYNNEISEKSEIFDDQFSVERPDGSNFTLKIRSTKLEDSAMYFCASTGQGRHQEQFFGPGTRLTVL.

This sequence joins TRBV13 and TRBJ1-1; weak D call: TRBD1 (5 bases). The germline V gene encodes CDR1 PRHDT and CDR2 FYEKMQ (reference sequence). The germline V and J ends were trimmed by 5 bases and 1 base, with 8 bases remaining between them. The CDR3 length is 13 residues. DNA of the CDR3: TGTGCCAGCAGCCCTCAGGGGAACACTGAAGCTTTCTTT. Protein sequence: CASSPQGNTEAFF.